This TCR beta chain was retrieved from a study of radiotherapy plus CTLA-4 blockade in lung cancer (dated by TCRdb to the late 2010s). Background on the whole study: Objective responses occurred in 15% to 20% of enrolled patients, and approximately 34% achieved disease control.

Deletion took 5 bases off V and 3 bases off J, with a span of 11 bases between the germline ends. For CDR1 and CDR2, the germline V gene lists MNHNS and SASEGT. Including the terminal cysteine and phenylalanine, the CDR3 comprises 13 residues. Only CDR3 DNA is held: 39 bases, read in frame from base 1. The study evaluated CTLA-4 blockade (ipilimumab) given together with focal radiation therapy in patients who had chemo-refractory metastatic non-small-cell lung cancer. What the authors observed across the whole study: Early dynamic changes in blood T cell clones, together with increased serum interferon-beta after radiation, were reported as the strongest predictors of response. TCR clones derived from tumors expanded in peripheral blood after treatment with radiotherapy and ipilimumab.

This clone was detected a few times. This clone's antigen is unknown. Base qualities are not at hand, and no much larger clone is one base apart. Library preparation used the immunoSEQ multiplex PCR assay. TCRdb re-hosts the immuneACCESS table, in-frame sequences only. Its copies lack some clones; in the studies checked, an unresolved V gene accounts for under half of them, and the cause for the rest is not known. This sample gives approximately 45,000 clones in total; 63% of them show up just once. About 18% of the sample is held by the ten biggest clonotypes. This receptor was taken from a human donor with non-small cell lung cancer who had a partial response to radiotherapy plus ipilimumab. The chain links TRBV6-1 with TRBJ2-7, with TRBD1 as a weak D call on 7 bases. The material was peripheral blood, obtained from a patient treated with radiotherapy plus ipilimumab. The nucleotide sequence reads TGTGCCAGCAGTCGACAGGGACTCTACGAGCAGTACTTC. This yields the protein CASSRQGLYEQYF.